This T cell receptor (beta chain) is drawn from a study of cytomegalovirus exposure and HLA in healthy donors. PCR used 60 Vbeta primers and 13 Jbeta primers. Produced via immunoSEQ multiplex PCR; TCRdb's table is partial and in-frame only. Here the sample spans fewer than 350,000 clones, around 90% being singletons. Findings of the study overall: Owing to their indistinguishability, certain V segments, notably TRBV6-2 and TRBV6-3, were excluded.

Germline values: CDR1 SGHVS, CDR2 FNYEAQ. After removal of 1 base from V and 2 bases from J, the junction contained 5 bases not matched to a gene. The CDR3 consists of 15 residues. Comment on this clone: Its target is unknown.

The V gene is TRBV7-6, the J gene TRBJ2-7, with TRBD2 matching over 7 bases. The receptor's source is a woman in her late teens or twenties in good health and CMV-seronegative. The sequenced sample was PBMCs. The CDR3 sequence is CASSLGERDTYEQYF. CDR3 DNA sequence: TGTGCCAGCAGCTTAGGGGAGCGGGATACCTACGAGCAGTACTTC.